What follows are 3 T cell receptor beta chains derived from one specimen sequenced in a study of control samples from healthy donors and cancer patients. This table comes from immunoSEQ multiplex PCR, and its TCRdb copy is limited to in-frame clones, with some not included. The sample shows over 70,000 clones, 70% to 90% of them seen only once. Sequencing was performed on PBMCs. The origin of the receptors is a woman between 50 and 59 years old with colorectal cancer.

This chain links TRBV20-1 with TRBJ1-2, with 10 bases identical to TRBD1. The ends lost 3 bases at V and 2 bases at J; junction bases unmatched: 6. Germline V lookup: CDR1 DFQATT, CDR2 SNEGSKA (reference sequence). This CDR3 region has 15 residues. The DNA of the CDR3 is TGCAGTGCTAGTCGCCCGGGACAGGGGAACTATGGCTACACCTTC. Its protein is CSASRPGQGNYGYTF.

V and J are TRBV23-1 and TRBJ2-5; D gene ambiguous. Being an ORF, TRBV23-1 has a function that is uncertain. This CDR3 comprises 11 residues. V was cut by 7 bases and J by 1 base, with 4 bases left in between. The CDR3 bases are TGCGCCAGCATGAGCCAAGAGACCCAGTACTTC. Translation gives CASMSQETQYF.

This chain uses TRBV27 with TRBJ2-1, with D maybe TRBD2 (6 bases). The CDR3 is 16 residues long. The V and J ends lost 2 bases and 1 base respectively, with 12 bases between them. Germline values: CDR1 MNHEY, CDR2 SMNVEV (reference sequence). DNA of the CDR3: TGTGCCAGCAGTTTAAGGAGGCGGGGATCCTACAATGAGCAGTTCTTC. Protein product: CASSLRRRGSYNEQFF.